This T cell receptor beta chain stems from a study of T cells in Graves' hyperthyroidism and ophthalmopathy. CDR3 length equals 13 residues. Per the germline V gene, CDR1 is DFQATT and CDR2 is SNEGSKA (reference sequence). With V trimmed by 6 bases and J by 8 bases, 8 bases remained unmatched. TCR beta CDR3 regions were amplified from RNA transcripts. HTBI primers were employed in a first-round RT-PCR of the TCR CDR3. TCRdb analysed the multiplex PCR reads with MiXCR anew, one entry per CDR3 protein. In the table there are roughly 500,000 distinct CDR3 sequences, 46% of which are singletons. Study-level findings and limits: A median 6.5 months before onset, the model predicted ophthalmopathy. Blood also held most thyroid clonotypes expanded beyond 0.001.

Worth noting for this clonotype: Its antigen is not known.

Exclusion of patients followed from uncontrolled infection, other autoimmune disease, pregnancy or lactation. Each diagnosis was grounded in clinical symptoms, serum thyroxine and TRAb, thyroid ultrasound, and orbital computed tomography. This sequence joins TRBV20-1 and TRBJ2-2; 8 bases agree with TRBD1. The sequence came from an adult woman with Graves' disease, either hyperthyroidism or ophthalmopathy (not recorded which). Sequencing input: peripheral blood or thyroid tissue (not recorded which). The CDR3 reads CSAQTGANGELFF. CDR3 nucleotides: TGCAGTGCCCAGACAGGGGCGAATGGGGAGCTGTTTTTT.